This TCR beta chain was captured by sequencing in a study of CD8+CD57+ T cells in acquired aplastic anemia (dated by TCRdb to 2017 to 2018). For the wider study: Extracted DNA from sorted CD4+ and CD8+ cells averaged about 3.4 ug, ranging from roughly 0.17 to 30 ug. CD8+CD57+ expansion was defined as frequency above the mean frequency observed in healthy subjects.

Genomic DNA was used as template for profiling of TCR beta VDJ combinations and CDR3 sequences. TCR repertoire sequencing was run on an Illumina HiSeq 2000. The published analysis was carried out like this. TRBV/TRBJ rearrangement plots, CDR3 size and DJ length profiles, and Simpson's diversity index were used to assess repertoires. Whichever DNA sequence was most abundant in the deep sequencing data was defined as the immunodominant clone. CDR3 amino acid sequences were screened for sharing across subjects and compared with published repertoires and the VDJdb database. In TCRdb, the public reads were trimmed at Q25 with fastp and aligned with MiXCR, with productive beta chains retained. Rows are unified per CDR3 protein, each entry keeping the most common DNA and genes. TCRdb, not the authors, supplied the V and J calls. The sample profile shows around 290,000 distinct CDR3 sequences; about 50% of them were found once. Jointly, the top ten make up 1.3% of the sample.

Spanning cysteine to phenylalanine, the CDR3 consists of 16 amino acids. The read is trimmed to its CDR3 DNA, 48 bases read in frame from base 1. Looking up the germline V gene (reference sequence) yields CDR1 LNHDA and CDR2 SQIVND. The germline ends are 20 bases apart after V is trimmed by 6 bases and J by 2 bases. Broad study findings and their caveats: Patients and healthy controls showed no significant difference in CD8+ Simpson's diversity (P=0.060). Roughly 31 CD8+ CDR3 sequences were shared between patients and controls but appeared highly expressed in patients and within their immunodominant clones.

Patients chosen for sequencing had shown expansion of CD8+CD57+ cells by flow cytometry. Severe acquired aplastic anemia was diagnosed in all patients according to International Study of Aplastic Anemia and Agranulocytosis and Camitta criteria. No therapy had been received by the patients at the time of blood sampling. TCR repertoires of sorted CD4+ and CD8+ blood T cells from severe aplastic anemia patients and healthy subjects were deep-sequenced in the study. Patients were enrolled under clinicaltrials.gov protocols 00001620, 01623167, 00001397, 00071045, 00081523 and 00961064 in the USA. Ficoll-Paque density gradient centrifugation was used to isolate peripheral blood mononuclear cells. Before DNA was extracted, CD4+ and CD8+ T cells were sorted using either FACS or magnetic beads. A note on this clonotype: Its specific antigen is unknown. No base-level quality is on record; no much larger clone is a single base apart.

The specimen sequenced was sorted CD4+, CD8+, or CD8+CD57+ T cells (not recorded which) from PBMCs. The receptor was derived from a human donor with aplastic anemia. The chain is encoded by TRBV19 joined to TRBJ2-7, and perhaps TRBD2 as D gene, on 5 matching bases. Here is the DNA: TGTGCCAGTAGCCAAGGACTGCGCCTACTTACCTACGAGCAGTACTTC. Its amino acids are CASSQGLRLLTYEQYF.